What follows describes a single T cell receptor (beta chain). Its antigen remains unidentified. It has no much larger one-base neighbor in the sample; base qualities were not kept. This sample was included in a study of glioma-infiltrating T cells after dendritic cell vaccination (TCRdb year 2016). With regard to the full study: The cohort comprised around 15 glioblastoma patients from Phase I and II dendritic cell vaccination trials, 9 newly diagnosed and 6 with recurrent disease. Each patient got three intradermal injections of the dendritic cell vaccine, spaced at biweekly intervals, in the arm below the axilla. Autologous tumor lysate-pulsed dendritic cell vaccination was administered to the patients between the early 2000s and the early 2010s. Survival after dendritic cell vaccination was correlated with TCR sequencing metrics, such as TIL content and the overlap between tumor and blood repertoires. In glioblastoma patients vaccinated with dendritic cells, deep sequencing of TCR beta CDR3 regions served to measure tumor-infiltrating lymphocyte content and to compare repertoires between tumor and blood. The vaccine was prepared from monocyte-derived dendritic cells that were cultured for 6 to 7 days with IL-4 and GM-CSF and then pulsed overnight with autologous tumor lysate.

General conclusions and limits of the study: The three-group TCR overlap response model was characterized as speculative, and prospective validation of the model was stated to be required. The cohort was small and heterogeneous, with few patients having full blood and tumor sets and even fewer initial-recurrent tumor pairs. Longer time to progression and overall survival after dendritic cell vaccination were predicted by higher estimated pretreatment TIL content. TCR clonality showed no direct relationship with survival, which suggests that a diverse polyclonal response may matter.

Trimming at the junction amounts to 1 base on V and 6 bases on J, and the germline ends lie 7 bases apart. CDR1 is given as MNHNS and CDR2 as SASEGT, both from the germline V gene. The CDR3, from cysteine to phenylalanine, totals 14 residues. Only the CDR3 DNA stays, 42 bases, in frame from base 1. The immunoSEQ assay amplified TCRB CDR3 regions from roughly 2 micrograms of genomic DNA, or from all available DNA when less than that amount was available. The multiplex PCR employed 60 forward primers targeting TCR V beta segments and 13 reverse primers targeting J beta segments. Synthetic control templates were spiked into each sample at limiting dilution to estimate reads per starting template. The Illumina HiSeq System generated sequencing reads of 87 bp. As for how the authors treated the data: PCR and sequencing errors were removed by a nearest neighbor algorithm that merged closely related sequences. TCR overlap was defined as the percentage of unique tumor TCR beta sequences that were also found in the peripheral blood of the same patient. As stored in TCRdb, this immuneACCESS dataset retains in-frame rearrangements with V and J assigned. A fraction of the clones does not appear; measured against another copy, unresolved V genes explain less than half of the discrepancy, and the remainder lacks a known reason. Clonal size and the V and J genes are those of that table, whereas D and trimming came from the DNA. The sample has fewer than 90,000 clones on record, roughly four fifths of them singletons. 5.5% to 8% of the sample goes to the ten largest clones.

The sample's time point, from its label and the paper: after dendritic cell vaccination, including at tumor progression/relapse. Patients were selected on the basis of adequate residual fresh-frozen tumor tissue and more than two years of available survival data. Although molecular status otherwise differed among the glioblastoma patients, no patient had an isocitrate dehydrogenase mutation. PBMC were collected before vaccination, two weeks after the third vaccination, and at tumor progression if tumor progression occurred. The Qiagen DNeasy Blood extraction Kit was used for extraction of genomic DNA.

Sequencing used blood, obtained after dendritic cell vaccination. This TCR derives from a human donor with glioblastoma. The V and J segments used are TRBV6-1 and TRBJ1-6, with TRBD1 perhaps the D gene, on 5 matching bases. CDR3 region: CASSEDQGNSPLHF. Here is the DNA: TGTGCCAGCAGTGAAGACCAGGGTAATTCACCCCTCCACTTT.